This T cell receptor (beta chain) appears in the sequencing data of a study of T cell repertoires in chronic hepatitis B (dated by TCRdb to the late 2010s). V and J lose 6 bases and 0 bases, and a span of 11 bases separates them. From the cysteine up to the phenylalanine, the CDR3 has a length of 14 residues. Only the CDR3 DNA stays, 42 bases, in frame from base 1. The germline V gene encodes CDR1 MDHEN and CDR2 SYDVKM. Note on this clone: The specificity of this receptor is unknown. Base-call qualities are not available, and no considerably larger clone is one nucleotide away.

The library was produced with the immunoSEQ multiplex PCR assay. The immuneACCESS repertoire file appears here via TCRdb, limited to in-frame rearrangements. These files lack a portion of the clones; in checked studies, under half of the deficit traces to unresolved V genes, and the cause of the others is not known. A total of 400 to 500 clones appear in this sample, around 82% of them only once. The top ten clones comprise around two fifths of the sample. Specimen: total CD8+ T cells from PBMCs. Rearrangement joined TRBV28 to TRBJ2-5; the D gene is possibly TRBD1, with 6 bases matching. The TCR was taken from a human donor with chronic hepatitis B virus infection. The CDR3 sequence is CASSLGGNQETQYF. In nucleotides, the sequence is TGTGCCAGCAGCCTAGGGGGAAACCAAGAGACCCAGTACTTC.